This T cell receptor (beta chain) was sequenced during a study of T cell repertoires in cytomegalovirus infection. Study background: Used in the study were CMV epitopes, some recently identified and HLA-C-restricted, others well-studied and HLA-B-restricted. Signatures in public TCR beta sequences pointed to both CMV infection and matching HLA type.

TCRdb itself ran the reads through MiXCR, one entry per CDR3 protein. The table shows 45,000 to 65,000 distinct CDR3 sequences, with about 18% occurring only once. This clonotype was counted between two and nine times. Antigen specificity is unknown. Germline CDR1 SGHTA, CDR2 FQGNSA. V gave up 4 bases and J gave up 0 bases, with 10 bases separating them. The CDR3 runs 16 residues. The V call is TRBV7-2, the J call TRBJ1-6, with unresolved D. The source material was CD8+ T cells from cultured PBMCs, sampled from culture after CMV antigen stimulation. The TCR comes from a human donor in good health (CMV status not recorded). Some clones in this sample may be carry-over from other donors' samples. CDR3 sequence reads: CASSSEWDSYNSPLHF. CDR3 bases: TGTGCCAGCAGCTCGGAGTGGGACTCCTATAATTCACCCCTCCACTTT.